This paragraph reports one TCR beta chain. This sample stems from a study of tumor-infiltrating lymphocytes in primary liver carcinoma. Whole-study context: The cohort consisted of patients whose primary liver carcinoma was surgically resected.

Researchers drew blood RNA from unsorted whole blood and extracted germline DNA as well. With a constant-region primer, TCR beta cDNA was made from roughly 500 ng of total RNA. It was through three nested multiplex PCR rounds of slightly modified ARM-PCR that TCR beta libraries arose. TRBV1-TRBV30 forward primers paired with a C-beta reverse primer were used in the first two PCR rounds, which ran approximately 10 cycles each. TCRdb independently ran MiXCR on the multiplex PCR reads; one entry per CDR3 protein. Here the sample spans approximately 330,000 distinct CDR3 sequences, around three fifths being singletons. Germline V gene data show CDR1 as SEHNR and CDR2 as FQNEAQ (reference sequence). V was clipped by 5 bases and J by 8 bases, with 16 bases between them. The CDR3 covers 14 residues.

The rearrangement uses TRBV7-9 and TRBJ2-1; TRBD2 is a possible D gene (5 bases). This receptor was taken from a middle-aged man with primary liver carcinoma and hepatitis B virus infection. Source material: peripheral blood. The CDR3 DNA reads TGTGCCAGCAGCCCCAACGTACATAGCGATGAGCAGTTCTTC. Amino acid sequence: CASSPNVHSDEQFF.